Sequencing of this T cell receptor (beta chain) was carried out in a study of cytomegalovirus exposure and HLA in healthy donors. CDR1 and CDR2 (germline): SGHTA, FQGNSA. The V and J ends lost 5 bases and 2 bases, in that order; junction bases with no gene match: 9. The CDR3 loop spans 15 amino acids. The PCR employed 60 Vbeta primers together with 13 Jbeta primers. Sequencing used immunoSEQ multiplex PCR; TCRdb keeps in-frame clones, though not all of them. This table holds 130,000 or so clones, 70% to 80% found once. The gene calls are TRBV7-2 and TRBJ2-7, with 7 bases identical to TRBD2. What was sequenced was PBMCs. The clonotype was recovered from a woman aged 50 to 65 in good health and CMV-seropositive. The CDR3 protein is CASSKRLATTYEQYF. The CDR3 region has the DNA TGTGCCAGCAGCAAAAGACTAGCCACTACCTACGAGCAGTACTTC.